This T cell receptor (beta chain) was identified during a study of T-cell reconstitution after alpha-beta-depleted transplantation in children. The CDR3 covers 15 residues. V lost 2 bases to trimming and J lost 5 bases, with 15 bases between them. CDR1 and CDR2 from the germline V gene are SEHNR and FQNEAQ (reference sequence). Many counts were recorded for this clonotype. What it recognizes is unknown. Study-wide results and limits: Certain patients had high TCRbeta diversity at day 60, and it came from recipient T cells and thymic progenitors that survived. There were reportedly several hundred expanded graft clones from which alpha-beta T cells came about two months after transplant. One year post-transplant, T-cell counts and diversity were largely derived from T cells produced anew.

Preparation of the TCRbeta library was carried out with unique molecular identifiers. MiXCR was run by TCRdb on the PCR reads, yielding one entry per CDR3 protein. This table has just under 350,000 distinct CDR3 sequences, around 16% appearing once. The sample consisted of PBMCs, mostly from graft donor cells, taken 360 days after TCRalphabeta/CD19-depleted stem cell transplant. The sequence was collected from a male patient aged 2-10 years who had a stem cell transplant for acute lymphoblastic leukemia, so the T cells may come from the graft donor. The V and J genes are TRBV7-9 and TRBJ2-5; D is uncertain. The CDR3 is CASSLRSSSWETQYF. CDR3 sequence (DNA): TGTGCCAGCAGCTTACGGTCCAGTAGCTGGGAGACCCAGTACTTC.